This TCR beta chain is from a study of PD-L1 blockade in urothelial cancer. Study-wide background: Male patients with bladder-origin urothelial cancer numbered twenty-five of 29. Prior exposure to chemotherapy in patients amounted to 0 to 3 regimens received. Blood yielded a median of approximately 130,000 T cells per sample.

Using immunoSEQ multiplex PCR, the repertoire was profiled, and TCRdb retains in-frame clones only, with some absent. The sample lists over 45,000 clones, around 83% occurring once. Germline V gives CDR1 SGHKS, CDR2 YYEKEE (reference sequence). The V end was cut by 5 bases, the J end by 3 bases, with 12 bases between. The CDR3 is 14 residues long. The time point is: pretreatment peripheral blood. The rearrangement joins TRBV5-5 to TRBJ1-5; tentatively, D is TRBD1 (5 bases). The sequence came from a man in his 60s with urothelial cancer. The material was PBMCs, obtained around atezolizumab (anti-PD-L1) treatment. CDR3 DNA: TGTGCCAGCAGATCAATAGGGGCCAATCAGCCCCAGCATTTT. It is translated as CASRSIGANQPQHF.